These 26 T cell receptor beta chains came from one sample sequenced in a study of cytomegalovirus exposure and HLA in healthy donors. The PCR made use of 60 Vbeta and 13 Jbeta primers. TCRdb's copy holds only in-frame clones and misses some; the assay was immunoSEQ multiplex PCR. The table records about 110,000 clones, roughly three quarters of them present only once. What was sequenced was PBMCs. These receptors came from a male donor in good health and CMV-seronegative.

J is TRBJ2-7 and V is TRBV5-1; 7 bases agree with TRBD1. The CDR3 covers 15 residues. From germline, CDR1 is SGHRS and CDR2 YFSETQ. The trim removed 0 bases at V and 6 bases at J, leaving 9 bases unmatched. The CDR3 DNA sequence: TGCGCCAGCAGCTTGGGGGTCGCGACAGGGAGCGAGCAGTACTTC. Its translation: CASSLGVATGSEQYF. The variable domain in full, with the rest retrieved from reference TRBV5-1 and TRBJ2-7, is KAGVTQTPRYLIKTRGQQVTLSCSPISGHRSVSWYQQTPGQGLQFLFEYFSETQRNKGNFPGRFSGRQFSNSRSEMNVSTLELGDSALYLCASSLGVATGSEQYFGPGTRLTVT.

The chain recombines TRBV30 with TRBJ1-3; 7 nucleotides align to TRBD1. The junction had 8 bases not matched to a gene; V was cut back by 6 bases and J by 3 bases. The CDR3 sequence is 14 residues long. Germline assignment: CDR1 GTSNPN and CDR2 SVGIG (reference sequence). The DNA for the CDR3 is TGTGCCTGCACCCGGACAGGTTTTGGAAACACCATATATTTT. Its protein is CACTRTGFGNTIYF. Based on the CDR3 plus reference TRBV30 and TRBJ1-3, the full variable domain is SQTIHQWPATLVQPVGSPLSLECTVEGTSNPNLYWYRQAAGRGLQLLFYSVGIGQISSEVPQNLSASRPQDRQFILSSKKLLLSDSGFYLCACTRTGFGNTIYFGEGSWLTVV.

This clone was seen only once. The chain couples TRBV5-1 to TRBJ2-7; a possible D gene is TRBD2 (6 bases). This CDR3 has 16 residues. The V and J ends lost 4 bases and 0 bases respectively, with 17 bases between them. CDR1 SGHRS and CDR2 YFSETQ come from the germline V gene. CDR3 sequence reads: CASSTEGQPTSYEQYF. The CDR3 coding sequence is TGCGCCAGCAGCACGGAGGGGCAGCCGACCTCCTACGAGCAGTACTTC.

The chain links TRBV5-6 to TRBJ2-3; D is undetermined. V lost 3 bases and J 6 bases, leaving 11 bases between the germline ends. This CDR3 contains 13 residues. The germline V gene encodes CDR1 SGHDT and CDR2 YYEEEE. CDR3 coding DNA: TGTGCCAGCAGCTCCATAGTGTGGGATACGCAGTATTTT. This sequence encodes CASSSIVWDTQYF. Together with reference TRBV5-6 and TRBJ2-3, the CDR3 gives the full variable domain: DAGVTQSPTHLIKTRGQQVTLRCSPKSGHDTVSWYQQALGQGPQFIFQYYEEEERQRGNFPDRFSGHQFPNYSSELNVNALLLGDSALYLCASSSIVWDTQYFGPGTRLTVL.

This sequence joins TRBV14 and TRBJ1-2; unclear D gene. The V end was cut by 4 bases, the J end by 2 bases, with 8 bases between. This CDR3 is 13 amino acids long. CDR1 is SGHDN, CDR2 FVKESK, per germline. The CDR3 sequence is CASSRTGNYGYTF. DNA of the CDR3: TGTGCCAGCAGCCGGACGGGGAACTATGGCTACACCTTC.

The chain has TRBV5-1 and TRBJ2-5; possible D gene TRBD2, 6 bases. Per germline, CDR1 SGHRS and CDR2 YFSETQ. The ends were cut back, 3 bases at V and 5 bases at J, with 11 bases in the middle. The CDR3 sequence is 13 residues long. The CDR3 loop is CASSWDLRETQYF. For the CDR3, the DNA is TGCGCCAGCAGCTGGGACTTGAGGGAGACCCAGTACTTC.

The gene calls are TRBV2 and TRBJ1-1; 12 positions agree with TRBD1. This CDR3 is built from 17 residues. CDR1 SNHLY and CDR2 FYNNEI come from the germline V gene. V lost 4 bases, J lost 1 base, and 7 bases stayed unmatched. The CDR3 DNA is TGTGCCAGCAGTGGGGACAGGGGGCTTATCGGGAACACTGAAGCTTTCTTT. Amino acid sequence: CASSGDRGLIGNTEAFF. The full variable domain, in which reference TRBV2 and TRBJ1-1 provide the parts outside the CDR3, is EPEVTQTPSHQVTQMGQEVILRCVPISNHLYFYWYRQILGQKVEFLVSFYNNEISEKSEIFDDQFSVERPDGSNFTLKIRSTKLEDSAMYFCASSGDRGLIGNTEAFFGQGTRLTVV.

The J gene is TRBJ2-2, the V gene TRBV30; 9 bases map to TRBD1. Germline-derived CDR1 and CDR2 are GTSNPN and SVGIG (reference sequence). Germline trimming cut 3 bases from V and 6 bases from J; bases unmatched to any gene: 5. The CDR3 contains 14 residues. The CDR3 bases are TGTGCCTGGAGCGCAGGGACAGGGTCCGGGGAGCTGTTTTTT. Translating it yields CAWSAGTGSGELFF.

This rearrangement joins TRBV9 to TRBJ2-5, with 11 bases that match TRBD1. With 1 base clipped from V and 5 bases from J, the junction kept 10 bases outside the gene matches. Germline V gene data show CDR1 as SGDLS and CDR2 as YYNGEE. The CDR3 covers 17 residues. The CDR3 DNA reads as TGTGCCAGCAGCGTAACTGGGGGGACAGGGGGGTTCGAGACCCAGTACTTC. This translates into CASSVTGGTGGFETQYF.

CDR3 DNA sequence: TGTGCCAGCAGCAAAGGCGGGACGGCAACGCATGAAGCTTTCTTT. Amino acids: CASSKGGTATHEAFF. J is TRBJ1-1 and V is TRBV21-1. TRBV21-1 is a known pseudogene. The CDR3 extends over 15 amino acids.

In this sample, this clone turned up a few times. The CDR3 DNA reads as TGTGCCAGCAGCTTAGCCTGCGGGCGAAACACCATATATTTT. Translation gives CASSLACGRNTIYF. The chain joins TRBV11-3 to TRBJ1-3; D gene uncertain. This CDR3 contains 14 residues. V was shortened by 1 base and J by 5 bases, with 9 bases between the two germline ends. Germline CDR1 and CDR2: SGHNT and YENEEA. The entire variable domain, with the rest obtained from reference TRBV11-3 and TRBJ1-3, is as follows: EAGVVQSPRYKIIEKKQPVAFWCNPISGHNTLYWYLQNLGQGPELLIRYENEEAVDDSQLPKDRFSAERLKGVDSTLKIQPAELGDSAVYLCASSLACGRNTIYFGEGSWLTVV.

V and J are TRBV5-6 and TRBJ2-7; 10 bases are shared with TRBD2. CDR3 size: 17 residues. CDR1 is SGHDT, CDR2 YYEEEE, per germline. J lost 2 bases, V lost 3 bases, and 11 bases had no gene match. The CDR3 protein is CASSSSWTSGFAYEQYF. DNA of the CDR3: TGTGCCAGCAGCTCCTCCTGGACTAGCGGATTCGCCTACGAGCAGTACTTC.

The chain's CDR3 is CASSPLSGAKDTQYF. CDR3 bases: TGTGCCAGCTCACCACTCAGCGGGGCGAAGGATACGCAGTATTTT. The chain combines TRBV18 with TRBJ2-3; 7 bases are shared with TRBD2. After removal of 1 base from V and 6 bases from J, the junction contained 7 bases not matched to a gene. Germline V lookup: CDR1 KGHSH, CDR2 LQKENI. CDR3 size: 15 residues.

There are a few counts of this clone. As DNA, the CDR3 is TGTGCCAGCAGCCGAGGCGAGCCGTCAGAGACCCAGTACTTC. It specifies CASSRGEPSETQYF. V gene TRBV9 combines with J gene TRBJ2-5; D gene ambiguous. V was clipped by 4 bases and J by 4 bases, with 14 bases between them. The CDR3 consists of 14 residues. The V gene's germline CDR1 is SGDLS and CDR2 YYNGEE.

This rearrangement joins TRBV7-2 to TRBJ1-5; D might be TRBD1 (6 bases). This CDR3 comprises 15 residues. V was trimmed by 1 base and J by 6 bases, leaving 13 bases between them. Per germline, CDR1 SGHTA and CDR2 FQGNSA. The CDR3 region has the DNA TGTGCCAGCAGCTTAGGTTCAGGGGTCGGTCAGCCCCAGCATTTT. The encoded protein is CASSLGSGVGQPQHF. Full variable domain (missing parts from reference TRBV7-2 and TRBJ1-5): GAGVSQSPSNKVTEKGKDVELRCDPISGHTALYWYRQSLGQGLEFLIYFQGNSAPDKSGLPSDRFSAERTGGSVSTLTIQRTQQEDSAVYLCASSLGSGVGQPQHFGDGTRLSIL.

The chain couples TRBV10-3 to TRBJ1-2; D might be TRBD1 (6 bases). V lost 3 bases and J 0 bases, leaving 11 bases between the germline ends. The CDR3 has 15 amino acids. CDR1 and CDR2 (germline): ENHRY, SYGVKD. The CDR3 spells CAISDGRGANYGYTF. The CDR3 DNA follows: TGTGCCATCAGTGATGGCAGGGGAGCTAACTATGGCTACACCTTC.

This chain uses TRBV9 with TRBJ1-5; D perhaps matches TRBD1 (5 bases). Trimming took 7 bases from V and 8 from J, leaving 13 bases between them. The germline gives CDR1 SGDLS, CDR2 YYNGEE. The CDR3 contains 12 residues. The CDR3 spells CASGREAEPQHF. The CDR3 DNA reads TGTGCCAGCGGCAGGGAGGCAGAGCCCCAGCATTTT.

The chain carries TRBV19 and TRBJ1-5, with 8 bases fitting TRBD1. V dropped 3 bases and J dropped 9; count of bases not matched to a gene: 10. The V gene's germline CDR1 is LNHDA and CDR2 SQIVND (reference sequence). CDR3 size: 15 residues. CDR3 DNA: TGTGCCAGTAGTATTGAACAGGGGGGCGCTTGGCCCCAGCATTTT. This codes for CASSIEQGGAWPQHF. Full variable domain (remainder filled in from reference TRBV19 and TRBJ1-5): DGGITQSPKYLFRKEGQNVTLSCEQNLNHDAMYWYRQDPGQGLRLIYYSQIVNDFQKGDIAEGYSVSREKKESFPLTVTSAQKNPTAFYLCASSIEQGGAWPQHFGDGTRLSIL.

This rearrangement joins TRBV11-1 to TRBJ1-1; 7 bases line up with TRBD1. Germline V gene data show CDR1 as SGHAT and CDR2 as FQDESV (reference sequence). V lost 5 bases and J lost 11; bases outside the gene matches: 11. This CDR3 has 13 amino acids. This CDR3 is CASSARQGLVAFF. The CDR3 DNA is TGTGCCAGCAGCGCCCGACAGGGTCTCGTGGCTTTCTTT.

A few counts support this clone. The chain carries TRBV4-2 and TRBJ1-5; TRBD1 aligns across 8 bases. The germline V gene encodes CDR1 LGHNA and CDR2 YNFKEQ. The V segment lost 2 bases and the J segment 4 bases; nucleotides outside the gene matches: 1. This CDR3 is 14 amino acids long. CDR3 sequence: CASSQTGGNQPQHF. In nucleotides, the CDR3 is TGTGCCAGCAGCCAAACAGGGGGTAATCAGCCCCAGCATTTT.

This clone was detected a few times. V gene TRBV4-2 combines with J gene TRBJ2-2, with 9 bases matching TRBD2. The V gene end was trimmed by 4 bases and the J gene end by 1 base; junction bases not matched to a gene: 7. The CDR3 length is 17 residues. In germline, CDR1 is LGHNA, CDR2 YNFKEQ. The CDR3 nucleotides read TGTGCCAGCAGCCTTAGCGGGAGTAACTTGAACACCGGGGAGCTGTTTTTT. Its protein product is CASSLSGSNLNTGELFF.

The chain recombines TRBV11-1 with TRBJ2-5; 12 nucleotides agree with TRBD2. The better agreement between TRBJ2-7 and the DNA end casts doubt on the J call. The CDR3 contains 15 residues. Looked up from germline, CDR1 is SGHAT and CDR2 is FQDESV (reference sequence). This chain's CDR3 is CASSLTSGSRNEQYF. For the CDR3, the DNA is TGTGCCAGCAGCTTGACTAGCGGGAGTCGGAACGAGCAGTACTTC.

This clone was seen a few times. The chain joins TRBV14 to TRBJ2-3, with a tentative D call TRBD2 (5 bases). V was clipped by 1 base and J by 0 bases, with 5 bases between them. The V gene's germline CDR1 is SGHDN and CDR2 FVKESK. The CDR3 covers 14 residues. The CDR3 here is CASSQAGSTDTQYF. CDR3 coding DNA: TGTGCCAGCAGCCAAGCGGGAAGCACAGATACGCAGTATTTT.

As concerns this clone: The sample carries other DNA sequences with the same CDR3. The chain carries TRBV19 and TRBJ2-1; 7 bases line up with TRBD1. The CDR3 has 13 residues. V lost 5 bases and J lost 4; bases outside the gene matches: 2. Germline CDR1 LNHDA, CDR2 SQIVND (reference sequence). The CDR3 region is CASSPRGYNEQFF. For the CDR3, the DNA is TGTGCCAGTAGTCCCAGGGGGTACAATGAGCAGTTCTTC.

The rearrangement joins TRBV4-1 to TRBJ2-1; 7 bases align to TRBD1. Germline CDR1 and CDR2: MGHRA and YSYEKL. V lost 5 bases, J lost 0 bases, and 13 bases stayed unmatched. The length of the CDR3 is 18 residues. CDR3: CASSDHLTGTASYNEQFF. The CDR3 coding sequence is TGCGCCAGCAGCGATCATCTGACCGGGACAGCCTCCTACAATGAGCAGTTCTTC.

The CDR3 region is CSAGLAWNNEQFF. The CDR3 nucleotides are TGCAGCGCCGGGCTAGCCTGGAACAATGAGCAGTTCTTC. The chain is built from TRBV29-1 and TRBJ2-1; tentative D call: TRBD2 (5 bases). Trimming removed 7 bases at V and 5 bases at J, with 15 bases between. This CDR3 has 13 amino acids. Germline loops: CDR1 SQVTM, CDR2 ANQGSEA.